The entry that follows covers one T cell receptor (beta chain) sequence. Its antigen is not identified. Gene names follow the mouse nomenclature. The missing CDR3 end, 4 residues past where the read stops, is filled in from the germline J gene. CDR3 size: 19 residues. Germline trimming cut 3 bases from V and 1 base from J; bases unmatched to any gene: 11. Germline assignment: CDR1 MNHDT and CDR2 YYDKIL. The data originate from a study of CD8+ T cells in alopecia areata. Study details: Skin from approximately 6-12-month-old C3H/HeJ graft donors with spontaneous alopecia went to roughly 6-10-week-old female C3H/HeJ mice.

RNA extraction and reverse transcription yielded cDNA as sequencing template. Sequenced by immunoSEQ multiplex PCR; TCRdb stores in-frame clones only, minus some. The sample yields about 110,000 clones, without any singletons. Points from the study as a whole: Patients shared TCRs less clearly than mice did, possibly owing to HLA. Higher clonality than in normal scalp was seen in lesional scalp, especially alopecia totalis/universalis. Sequencing of scalp samples also captures resident alphabeta T cells of normal skin.

V gene TRBV17 combines with J gene TRBJ2-3; 12 nucleotides line up with TRBD1. This sequence originates from a C3H/HeJ mouse with alopecia areata. For this strain, the MHC haplotype corresponds to H2-k. Sequencing was done on a sample of lesional skin. The CDR3 protein is CASSSRTPGTGGRAETLYF. The DNA read from the CDR3 is TGTGCTAGCAGTAGTCGTACCCCAGGGACAGGGGGCCGTGCAGAA.